This T cell receptor (beta chain) comes out of a study of T cell repertoires in cytomegalovirus infection. A single record per CDR3 protein comes from TCRdb applying MiXCR to the reads. The sample gives roughly 310,000 distinct CDR3 sequences, 15% to 20% of which show up once; 12% is in the top ten. The CDR3 runs 13 residues. V was trimmed by 6 bases and J by 2 bases, leaving 8 bases between them. Looked up from germline, CDR1 is ENHRY and CDR2 is SYGVKD. V is TRBV10-3 and J is TRBJ2-1; D not resolved. The sequencing sample was made of PBMCs. The clonotype originates from a human donor in good health (CMV status not recorded). Some clones in this sample may be carry-over from other donors' samples. The CDR3 protein is CAISMVPYNEQFF. The DNA for the CDR3 is TGTGCCATCAGCATGGTCCCCTACAATGAGCAGTTCTTC.